This T cell receptor beta chain was profiled in a study of CD4+ T cells in melanoma. A word on this clone: The antigen remains unidentified.

Assay: immunoSEQ multiplex PCR; the TCRdb copy retains only in-frame clones and omits some. Here the sample spans more than 8,500 clones, approximately 69% being singletons. Study conclusions and caveats: CD8+ T cell, macrophage and B cell function reportedly correlated with neoantigen-specific CD4+ T cells. Diverse differentiation states were reported for melanoma neoantigen-specific CD4+ T cells.

Germline V gene data show CDR1 as ENHRY and CDR2 as SYGVKD. Trimming cost V 10 bases and J 2 bases; bases outside gene matches: 10. The CDR3 is made up of 15 amino acids. The material sequenced was peripheral blood. The TCR originated in a human donor with melanoma. This rearrangement joins TRBV10-3 to TRBJ1-3; 8 nucleotides agree with TRBD1. CDR3 sequence (DNA): TGTGCCACCCTGGACAGGGCGAACGCTGGAAACACCATATATTTT. This sequence encodes CATLDRANAGNTIYF.